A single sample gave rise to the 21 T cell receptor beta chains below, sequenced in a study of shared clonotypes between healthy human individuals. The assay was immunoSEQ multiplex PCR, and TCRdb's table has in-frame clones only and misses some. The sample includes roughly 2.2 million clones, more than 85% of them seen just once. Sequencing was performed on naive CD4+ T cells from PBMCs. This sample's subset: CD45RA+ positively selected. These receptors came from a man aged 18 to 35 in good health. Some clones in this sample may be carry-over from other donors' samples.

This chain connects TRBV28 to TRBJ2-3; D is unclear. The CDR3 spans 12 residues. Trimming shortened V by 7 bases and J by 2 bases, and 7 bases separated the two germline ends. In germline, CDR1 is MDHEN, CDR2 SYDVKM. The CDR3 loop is CASTSTTDTQYF. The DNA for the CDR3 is TGTGCCAGCACATCTACCACAGATACGCAGTATTTT.

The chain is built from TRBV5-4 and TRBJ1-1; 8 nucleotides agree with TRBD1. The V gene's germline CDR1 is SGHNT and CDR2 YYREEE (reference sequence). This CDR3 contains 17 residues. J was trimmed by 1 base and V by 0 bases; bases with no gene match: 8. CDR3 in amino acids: CASSLEATGASNTEAFF. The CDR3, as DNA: TGTGCCAGCAGCTTGGAGGCGACAGGGGCCTCGAACACTGAAGCTTTCTTT.

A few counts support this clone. CDR3 sequence reads: CASSLLDIRLNTEAFF. The CDR3 coding sequence is TGTGCCAGCAGCTTATTGGACATACGATTGAACACTGAAGCTTTCTTT. J is TRBJ1-1 and V is TRBV7-2; possibly TRBD1 for D (5 bases). This CDR3 has 16 amino acids. The V gene lost 2 bases and the J gene lost 0 bases, with 13 bases spanning the gap. Germline V gene data show CDR1 as SGHTA and CDR2 as FQGNSA.

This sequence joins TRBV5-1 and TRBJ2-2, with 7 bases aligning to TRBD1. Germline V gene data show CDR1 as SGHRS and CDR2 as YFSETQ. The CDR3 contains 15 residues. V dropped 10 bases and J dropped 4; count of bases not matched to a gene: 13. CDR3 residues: CASRRQGVFTGELFF. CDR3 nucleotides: TGCGCCTCTCGCAGGCAGGGGGTTTTCACCGGGGAGCTGTTTTTT.

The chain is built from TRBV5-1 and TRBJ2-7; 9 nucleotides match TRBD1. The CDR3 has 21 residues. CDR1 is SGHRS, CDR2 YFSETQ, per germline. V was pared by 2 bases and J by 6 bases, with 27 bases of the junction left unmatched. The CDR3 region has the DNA TGCGCCAGCAGCTTTTCGGGGGCCGGGACAGGGCAACTGGGGTCCTCGGTCGAGCAGTACTTC. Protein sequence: CASSFSGAGTGQLGSSVEQYF.

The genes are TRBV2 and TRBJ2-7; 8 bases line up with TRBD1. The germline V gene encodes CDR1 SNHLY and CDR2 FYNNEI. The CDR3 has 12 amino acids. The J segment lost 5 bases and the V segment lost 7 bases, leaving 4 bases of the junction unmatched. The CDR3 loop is CASTAGGHEQYF. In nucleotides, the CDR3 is TGTGCCAGCACAGCAGGGGGCCACGAGCAGTACTTC. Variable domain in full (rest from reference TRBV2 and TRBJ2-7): EPEVTQTPSHQVTQMGQEVILRCVPISNHLYFYWYRQILGQKVEFLVSFYNNEISEKSEIFDDQFSVERPDGSNFTLKIRSTKLEDSAMYFCASTAGGHEQYFGPGTRLTVT.

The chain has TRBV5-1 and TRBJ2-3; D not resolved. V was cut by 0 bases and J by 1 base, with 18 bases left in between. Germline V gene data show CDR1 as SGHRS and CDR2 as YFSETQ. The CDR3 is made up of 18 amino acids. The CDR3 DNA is TGCGCCAGCAGCTTGGCCACATTTTCGAGTACGGGCACAGATACGCAGTATTTT. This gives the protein CASSLATFSSTGTDTQYF.

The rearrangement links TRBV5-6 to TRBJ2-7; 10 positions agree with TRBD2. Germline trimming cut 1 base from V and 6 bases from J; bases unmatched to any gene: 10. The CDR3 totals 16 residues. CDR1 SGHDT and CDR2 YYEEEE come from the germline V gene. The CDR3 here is CASSLLPLAGVSEQYF. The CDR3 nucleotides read TGTGCCAGCAGCTTGCTCCCTCTAGCGGGAGTCAGCGAGCAGTACTTC.

The CDR3 region is CARSLAPRPGFHTQYF. CDR3 bases: TGTGCCAGAAGCTTGGCCCCCCGGCCTGGGTTCCATACGCAGTATTTT. This chain joins TRBV5-3 and TRBJ2-3; D not certain. TRBV5-3 is marked as an open reading frame, function uncertain. CDR3 length equals 16 residues. Trimming cost V 0 bases and J 7 bases, with 18 bases left between them.

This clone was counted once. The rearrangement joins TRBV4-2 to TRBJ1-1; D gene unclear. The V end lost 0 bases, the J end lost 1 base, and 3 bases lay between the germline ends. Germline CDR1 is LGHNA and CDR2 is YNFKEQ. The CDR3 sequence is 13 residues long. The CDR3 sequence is CASSQEPNTEAFF. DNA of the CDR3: TGTGCCAGCAGCCAAGAGCCGAACACTGAAGCTTTCTTT.

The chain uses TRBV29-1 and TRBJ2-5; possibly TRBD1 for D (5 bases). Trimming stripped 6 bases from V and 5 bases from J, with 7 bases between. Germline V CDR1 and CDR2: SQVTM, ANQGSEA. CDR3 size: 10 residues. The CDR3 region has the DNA TGCAGCGTCAACAGGGAGACCCAGTACTTC. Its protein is CSVNRETQYF.

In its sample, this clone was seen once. CDR3 sequence reads: CASSLGRTSGSNEQFF. The DNA of the CDR3 is TGCGCCAGCAGCCTCGGAAGGACTAGCGGGAGTAATGAGCAGTTCTTC. The V and J genes are TRBV5-1 and TRBJ2-1; 13 bases match TRBD2. This CDR3 contains 16 residues. Germline loops: CDR1 SGHRS, CDR2 YFSETQ. Trimming removed 4 bases from V and 7 bases from J; junction bases left unmatched: 8.

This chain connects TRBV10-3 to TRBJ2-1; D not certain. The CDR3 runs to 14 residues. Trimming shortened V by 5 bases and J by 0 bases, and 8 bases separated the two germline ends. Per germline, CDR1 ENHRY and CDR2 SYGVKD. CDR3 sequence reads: CAISYRSSYNEQFF. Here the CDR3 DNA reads TGTGCCATCAGTTACCGGAGCTCCTACAATGAGCAGTTCTTC.

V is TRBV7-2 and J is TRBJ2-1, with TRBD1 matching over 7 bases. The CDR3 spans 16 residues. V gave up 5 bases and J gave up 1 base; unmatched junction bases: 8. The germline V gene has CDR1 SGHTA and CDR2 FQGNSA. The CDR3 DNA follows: TGTGCCAGCAGCGTCTTCCGGGACAGTTCCTACAATGAGCAGTTCTTC. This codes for CASSVFRDSSYNEQFF.

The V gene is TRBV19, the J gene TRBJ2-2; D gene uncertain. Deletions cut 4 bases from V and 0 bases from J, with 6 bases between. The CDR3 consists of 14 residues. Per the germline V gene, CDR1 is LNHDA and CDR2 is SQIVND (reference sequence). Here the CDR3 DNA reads TGTGCCAGTAGTAAAGGCGCGAACACCGGGGAGCTGTTTTTT. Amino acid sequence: CASSKGANTGELFF.

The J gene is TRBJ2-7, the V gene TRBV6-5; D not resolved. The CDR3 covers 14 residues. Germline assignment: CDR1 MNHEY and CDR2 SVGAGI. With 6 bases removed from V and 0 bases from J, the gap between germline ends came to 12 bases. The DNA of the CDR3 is TGTGCCAGCAGACCGGACGGATTCTCCTACGAGCAGTACTTC. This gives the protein CASRPDGFSYEQYF.

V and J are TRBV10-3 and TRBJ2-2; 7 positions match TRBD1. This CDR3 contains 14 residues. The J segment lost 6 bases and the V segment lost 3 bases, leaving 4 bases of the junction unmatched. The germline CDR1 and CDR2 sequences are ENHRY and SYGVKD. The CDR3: CAISEQGLPGELFF. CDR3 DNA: TGTGCCATCAGTGAACAGGGGCTTCCCGGGGAGCTGTTTTTT.

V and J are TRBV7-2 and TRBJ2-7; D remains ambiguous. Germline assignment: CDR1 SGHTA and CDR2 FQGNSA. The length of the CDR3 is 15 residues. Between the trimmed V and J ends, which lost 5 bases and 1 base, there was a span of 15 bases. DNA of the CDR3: TGTGCCAGCAGCCCTAAGTACTTGGGGTCCTACGAGCAGTACTTC. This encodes CASSPKYLGSYEQYF.

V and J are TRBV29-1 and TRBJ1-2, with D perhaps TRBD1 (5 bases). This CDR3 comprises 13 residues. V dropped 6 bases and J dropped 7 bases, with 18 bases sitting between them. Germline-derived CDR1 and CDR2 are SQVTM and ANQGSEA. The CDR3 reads CSVDRQGSSGYTF. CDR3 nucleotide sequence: TGCAGCGTCGACCGGCAGGGCTCAAGTGGCTACACCTTC. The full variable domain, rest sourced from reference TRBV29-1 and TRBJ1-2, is SAVISQKPSRDICQRGTSLTIQCQVDSQVTMMFWYRQQPGQSLTLIATANQGSEATYESGFVIDKFPISRPNLTFSTLTVSNMSPEDSSIYLCSVDRQGSSGYTFGSGTRLTVV.

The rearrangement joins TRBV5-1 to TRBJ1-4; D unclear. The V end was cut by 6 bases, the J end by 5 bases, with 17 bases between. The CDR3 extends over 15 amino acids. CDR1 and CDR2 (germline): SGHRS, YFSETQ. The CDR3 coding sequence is TGCGCCAGCAACCCCGGCGGAGCAGAAAATGAAAAACTGTTTTTT. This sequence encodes CASNPGGAENEKLFF.

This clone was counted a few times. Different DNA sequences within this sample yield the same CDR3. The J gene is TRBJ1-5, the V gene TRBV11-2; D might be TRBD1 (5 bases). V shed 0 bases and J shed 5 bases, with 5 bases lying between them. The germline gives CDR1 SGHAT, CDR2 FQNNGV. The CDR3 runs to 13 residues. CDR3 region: CASSLEGDQPQHF. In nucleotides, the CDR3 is TGTGCCAGCAGCTTAGAGGGGGATCAGCCCCAGCATTTT.